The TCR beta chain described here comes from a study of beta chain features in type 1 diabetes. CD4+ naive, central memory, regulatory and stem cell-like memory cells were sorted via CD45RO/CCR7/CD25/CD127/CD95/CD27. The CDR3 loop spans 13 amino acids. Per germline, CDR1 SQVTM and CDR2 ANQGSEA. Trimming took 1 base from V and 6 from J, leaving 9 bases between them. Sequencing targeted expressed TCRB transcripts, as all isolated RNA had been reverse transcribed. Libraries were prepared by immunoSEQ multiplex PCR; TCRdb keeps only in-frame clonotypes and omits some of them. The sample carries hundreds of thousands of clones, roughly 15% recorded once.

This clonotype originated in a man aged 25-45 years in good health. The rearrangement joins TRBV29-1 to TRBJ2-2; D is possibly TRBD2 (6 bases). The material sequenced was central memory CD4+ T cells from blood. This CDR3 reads CSVEASGAGELFF. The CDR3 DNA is TGCAGCGTTGAAGCTTCGGGGGCCGGGGAGCTGTTTTTT.